This T cell receptor beta chain was recovered during a study of OX40 agonist ivuxolimab in advanced cancers. Across the study: Partial responses were achieved by three patients, of whom one had hepatocellular carcinoma and two had cutaneous melanoma.

The assay was immunoSEQ multiplex PCR, and TCRdb's table has in-frame clones only and misses some. Of approximately 94,000 clones in the sample, under 95% were seen once. It was autoimmune disease history or systemic immunosuppression that excluded patients. This specimen consisted of CD4+ or CD8+ T cells sorted from blood, obtained in a trial of the OX40 agonist ivuxolimab. The origin of this receptor is an adult with an advanced solid tumor such as melanoma, head and neck, liver or kidney cancer.

CDR3 bases: TGTGCCAGCAGCCGGCCGAGTAACCCAGATACGCAGTATTTT. Translating it yields CASSRPSNPDTQYF. The V call is TRBV7-2, the J call TRBJ2-3; D remains unclear. Trimming left V 5 bases short and J 4 bases short, with 13 bases between. The CDR3 is made up of 14 amino acids. From germline, CDR1 is SGHTA and CDR2 FQGNSA.